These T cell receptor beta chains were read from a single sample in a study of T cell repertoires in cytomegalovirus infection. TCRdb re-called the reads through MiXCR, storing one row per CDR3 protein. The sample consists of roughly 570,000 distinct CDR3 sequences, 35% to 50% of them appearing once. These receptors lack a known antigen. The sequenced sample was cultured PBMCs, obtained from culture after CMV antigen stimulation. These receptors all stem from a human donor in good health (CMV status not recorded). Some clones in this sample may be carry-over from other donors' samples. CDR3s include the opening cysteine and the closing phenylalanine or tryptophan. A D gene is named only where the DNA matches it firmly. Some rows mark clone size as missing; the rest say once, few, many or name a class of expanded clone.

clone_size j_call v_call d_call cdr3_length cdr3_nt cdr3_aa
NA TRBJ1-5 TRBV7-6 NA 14 TGTGCCAGCAGCCGGGCGGCGAGCTCTCAGCCCCAGCATTTT CASSRAASSQPQHF
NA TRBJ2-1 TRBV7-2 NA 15 TGTGCCAGCAGCTCCCAAAGTGGGGGCGCGAATGAGCAGTTCTTC CASSSQSGGANEQFF
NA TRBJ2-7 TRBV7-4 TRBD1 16 TGTGCCAGCAGCCCGGCCGGGACAGGTCTATTTTACGAGCAGTACTTC CASSPAGTGLFYEQYF
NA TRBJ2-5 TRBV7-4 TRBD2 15 TGTGCCAGCAGCTCCCAAGGAGCGGGGGGAGAGACCCAGTACTTC CASSSQGAGGETQYF
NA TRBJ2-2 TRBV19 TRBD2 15 TGTGCCAGTAGTTTTGGCGGGAGGCCGACCGGGGAGCTGTTTTTT CASSFGGRPTGELFF
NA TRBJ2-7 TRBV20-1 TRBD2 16 TGCAGTGCTTCCGGCCCGGGGACTAGCGTGCCCTACGAGCAGTACTTC CSASGPGTSVPYEQYF
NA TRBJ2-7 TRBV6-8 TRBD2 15 TGTGCCAGCAGTAAACTAGCGGGAGGTGTCTACGAGCAGTACTTC CASSKLAGGVYEQYF
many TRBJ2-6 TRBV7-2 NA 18 TGTGCCAGCAGCTTTGGCAGGGGACTCATCTCTGGGGCCAACGTCCTGACTTTC CASSFGRGLISGANVLTF
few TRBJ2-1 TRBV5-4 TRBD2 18 TGTGCCAGCAGCGGGGGGGTCACGCGGGTGAGCTCCTACAATGAGCAGTTCTTC CASSGGVTRVSSYNEQFF
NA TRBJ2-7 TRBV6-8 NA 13 TGTGCCAGCAGTGGGGGACACAACTACGAGCAGTACTTC CASSGGHNYEQYF
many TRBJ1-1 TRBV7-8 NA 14 TGTGCCAGCAGCTTAGTTTCAGGGAACACTGAAGCTTTCTTT CASSLVSGNTEAFF
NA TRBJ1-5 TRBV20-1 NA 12 TGCAGTGCTAGGAGGACGCATCAGCCCCAGCATTTT CSARRTHQPQHF
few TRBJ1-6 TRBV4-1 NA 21 TGCGCCAGCAGCCAAGATCCGCCGGTGATGGGGGAAAGCATCGGAAATTCACCCCTCCACTTT CASSQDPPVMGESIGNSPLHF
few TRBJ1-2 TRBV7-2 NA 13 TGTGCCAGCACCCGGTCGATGGTCCTTGGCTACACCTTC CASTRSMVLGYTF
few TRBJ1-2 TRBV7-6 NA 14 TGTGCCAGCAGCTTTGGGGGTGATAACTATGGCTACACCTTC CASSFGGDNYGYTF
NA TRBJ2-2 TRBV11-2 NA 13 TGTGCCAGCAGCTTAGAAACCGCCGGGGAGCTGTTTTTT CASSLETAGELFF
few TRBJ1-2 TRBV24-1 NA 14 TGTGCCACCAGTGATTTCAGAGGGGACTATGGCTACACCTTC CATSDFRGDYGYTF
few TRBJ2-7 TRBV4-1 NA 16 TGCGCCAGCAGCCAAGAAAGAGGGGACGGAAGCTACGAGCAGTACTTC CASSQERGDGSYEQYF
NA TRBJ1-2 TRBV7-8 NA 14 TGTGCCAGCAGCTTAGAATACGCCCCGAATGGCTACACCTTC CASSLEYAPNGYTF
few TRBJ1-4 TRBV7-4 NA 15 TGTGCCAGCAGCAAAACCGGGGGAGCTAATGAAAAACTGTTTTTT CASSKTGGANEKLFF
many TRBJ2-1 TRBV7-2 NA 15 TGTGCCAGCAGCTTACTTCCCGGGGTTGTGGATGAGCAGTTCTTC CASSLLPGVVDEQFF
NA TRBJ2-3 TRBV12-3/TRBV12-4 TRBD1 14 TGTGCCAGCACCCGGACAGGGATCACAGATACGCAGTATTTT CASTRTGITDTQYF
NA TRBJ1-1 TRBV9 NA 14 TGTGCCAGCAGCGTAGCTGAATGGAGGACTGAAGCTTTCTTT CASSVAEWRTEAFF
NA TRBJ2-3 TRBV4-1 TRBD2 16 TGTGCCAGCAGCCAAGATCAAGCGGGGGCCACAGATACGCAGTATTTT CASSQDQAGATDTQYF
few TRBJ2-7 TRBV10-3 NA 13 TGTGCCATCAGTCCGGGACAAGGCTACGAGCAGTACTTC CAISPGQGYEQYF
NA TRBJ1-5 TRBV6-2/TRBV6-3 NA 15 TGTGCCAGCAGCCCCTATCGACAGGGCAATCAGCCCCAGCATTTT CASSPYRQGNQPQHF
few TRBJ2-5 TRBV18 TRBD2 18 TGTGCCAGCTCACCGACCACGGCCCTAGCGGGACTCCAAGAGACCCAGTACTTC CASSPTTALAGLQETQYF
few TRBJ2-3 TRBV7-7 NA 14 TGTGCCAGCAGCAAGGGACTTCTCACAGATACGCAGTATTTT CASSKGLLTDTQYF
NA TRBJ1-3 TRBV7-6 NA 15 TGTGCCAGCAGCTTAGGGCGGCTCTCTGGAAACACCATATATTTT CASSLGRLSGNTIYF
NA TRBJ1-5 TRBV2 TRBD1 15 TGTGCCAGCAGTGAGGACAGGTTGCGGGATCAGCCCCAGCATTTT CASSEDRLRDQPQHF
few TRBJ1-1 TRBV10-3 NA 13 TGTGCCGCGAGGTCGGAGGAGAACACTGAAGCTTTCTTT CAARSEENTEAFF
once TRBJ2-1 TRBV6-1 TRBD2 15 TGTGCCAGCAGTTTCTCCGGGACTACCGTAATGAAGCAGTTCTTC CASSFSGTTVMKQFF
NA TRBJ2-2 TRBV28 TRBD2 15 TGTGCCAGCAGTCCCCGGGGGGTTATCACCGGGGAGCTGTTTTTT CASSPRGVITGELFF
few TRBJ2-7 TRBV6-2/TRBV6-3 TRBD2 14 TGTGCCAGCAGTTACGTCCTACTAGCGGAAGAGCAGTACTTC CASSYVLLAEEQYF
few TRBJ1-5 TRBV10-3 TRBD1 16 TGTGCCATCAGTGACCAAGGACAGGGGGGCAATCAGCCCCAGCATTTT CAISDQGQGGNQPQHF
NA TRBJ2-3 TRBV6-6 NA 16 TGTGCCAGCAGTTTCCTGACTCCTCCCCCCTTAGATACGCAGTATTTT CASSFLTPPPLDTQYF
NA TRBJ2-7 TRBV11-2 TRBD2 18 TGTGCCAGCAGCTTCGGGACTAGCGGGGCCCGACCAAGCTACGAGCAGTACTTC CASSFGTSGARPSYEQYF
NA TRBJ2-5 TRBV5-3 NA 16 TGTGCCAGCAGCTTGCCTCTGACAATAGACCAAGAGACCCAGTACTTC CASSLPLTIDQETQYF
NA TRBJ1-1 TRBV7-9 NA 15 TGTGCCAGCAGCTTAAGGGGTGAAGCGCTAGTCGAAGCTTTCTTT CASSLRGEALVEAFF
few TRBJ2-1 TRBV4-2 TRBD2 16 TGTGCCAGCACCCAAGGCCTTTCGGGGGGGCGGGATGAGCAGTTCTTC CASTQGLSGGRDEQFF
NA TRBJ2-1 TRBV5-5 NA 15 TGTGCCAGCAGCTTGGGCGGAGCCTACTACAATGAGCAGTTCTTC CASSLGGAYYNEQFF
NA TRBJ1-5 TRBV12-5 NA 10 TGTGCTAGTCCTGATCAGCCCCAGCATTTT CASPDQPQHF
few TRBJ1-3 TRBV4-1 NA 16 TGCGCCAGCAGCCGCTCCGGGACGATGATGGGAAACACCATATATTTT CASSRSGTMMGNTIYF
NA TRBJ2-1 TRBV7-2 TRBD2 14 TGTGCCAGCAGCCGCCGGACTAGCCTCAATGAGCAGTTCTTC CASSRRTSLNEQFF
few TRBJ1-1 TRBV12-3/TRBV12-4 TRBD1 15 TGTGCCAGCAGTTCCCAACAGGGGGGAAACACTGAAGCTTTCTTT CASSSQQGGNTEAFF
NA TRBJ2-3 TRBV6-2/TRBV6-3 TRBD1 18 TGTGCCAGCAGTTACCCGACACAGGGACAGGGTACCGGAGATACGCAGTATTTT CASSYPTQGQGTGDTQYF
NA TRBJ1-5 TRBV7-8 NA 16 TGTGCCAGCAGCTTAGGGGCACCTTATAGCAATCAGCCCCAGCATTTT CASSLGAPYSNQPQHF